Below are 8 T cell receptor beta chains sequenced from a single sample in a study of T cell repertoires in cytomegalovirus infection. TCRdb processed the reads anew with MiXCR; each CDR3 protein has one entry. The sample contains just over 300,000 distinct CDR3 sequences, about a sixth of which appear only once. The sample taken for sequencing was PBMCs. These receptors originate from a human donor in good health (CMV status not recorded). Some clones in this sample may be carry-over from other donors' samples.

DNA for the CDR3: TGCGCCAGCAGCCAATCTGTGGACCAAGAGACCCAGTACTTC. As protein: CASSQSVDQETQYF. The chain has TRBV4-1 and TRBJ2-5; no firm D call. The V gene's germline CDR1 is MGHRA and CDR2 YSYEKL. This CDR3 has 14 amino acids. V gave up 2 bases and J gave up 0 bases, with 7 bases separating them.

This clonotype was seen repeatedly, ten times or more. The rearrangement joins TRBV7-3 to TRBJ2-5, with 7 positions matching TRBD1. Germline-derived CDR1 and CDR2 are SGHTA and FQGTGA. The CDR3 sequence is 13 residues long. V dropped 1 base and J dropped 4; count of bases not matched to a gene: 0. The CDR3 loop is CASSLNRGETQYF. CDR3 bases: TGTGCCAGCAGCTTAAACAGGGGAGAGACCCAGTACTTC.

The V and J genes are TRBV6-6 and TRBJ1-5; possible D gene TRBD1, 5 bases. The CDR3 runs 14 residues. Deletions cut 5 bases from V and 7 bases from J, with 15 bases between. From germline, CDR1 is MNHNY and CDR2 SVGAGI (reference sequence). The CDR3, as DNA: TGTGCCAGCAGTGCCCTGGTTGGGGGGCAGCCCCAGCATTTT. Translating gives CASSALVGGQPQHF.

This clonotype was recorded a few times. The rearrangement uses TRBV20-1 and TRBJ1-6, with D perhaps TRBD1 (5 bases). The germline V gene has CDR1 DFQATT and CDR2 SNEGSKA (reference sequence). V was pared by 3 bases and J by 3 bases, with 12 bases between. CDR3 length: 15 amino acids. CDR3 protein: CSARGREIYNSPLHF. The CDR3 nucleotides read TGCAGTGCTAGGGGACGGGAGATCTATAATTCACCCCTCCACTTT.

Many counts were recorded for this clonotype. The rearrangement joins TRBV7-2 to TRBJ2-1; tentatively, D is TRBD2 (6 bases). This CDR3 has 13 residues. The V gene lost 5 bases and the J gene lost 10 bases, with 15 bases spanning the gap. Germline V lookup: CDR1 SGHTA, CDR2 FQGNSA. This chain's CDR3 is CASSPRRAGEQFF. The CDR3, as DNA: TGTGCCAGCAGCCCCAGGCGGGCGGGGGAGCAGTTCTTC. Variable domain in full (rest from reference TRBV7-2 and TRBJ2-1): GAGVSQSPSNKVTEKGKDVELRCDPISGHTALYWYRQSLGQGLEFLIYFQGNSAPDKSGLPSDRFSAERTGGSVSTLTIQRTQQEDSAVYLCASSPRRAGEQFFGPGTRLTVL.

This clonotype has more than one count but fewer than ten. V and J are TRBV6-1 and TRBJ1-5, with D possibly matching TRBD1 (6 bases). V gave up 4 bases and J gave up 3 bases, with 10 bases separating them. The germline gives CDR1 MNHNS, CDR2 SASEGT. This CDR3 has 14 residues. In DNA, the CDR3 is TGTGCCAGCAGTGTATCAGGGGACAATCAGCCCCAGCATTTT. Translated, it gives CASSVSGDNQPQHF.

This clonotype was observed a few times. The chain is built from TRBV4-3 and TRBJ2-5; 11 bases are shared with TRBD2. The CDR3 has 16 amino acids. CDR1 and CDR2 (germline): LGHNA, YSLEER. Losses at the gene ends were 0 bases for V and 5 bases for J; bases not matched to a gene: 5. The CDR3 protein is CASSQDVVAGGETQYF. The CDR3 region has the DNA TGCGCCAGCAGCCAAGATGTGGTAGCGGGGGGGGAGACCCAGTACTTC.

This clonotype was seen more than once but under ten times. V gene TRBV12-3 or TRBV12-4 combines with J gene TRBJ1-1; D unclear. V was cut by 3 bases and J by 0 bases, with 17 bases left in between. This CDR3 contains 17 residues. The CDR3 DNA is TGTGCCAGCAGTTTGGCCTCCATACGGATCGTGAACACTGAAGCTTTCTTT. It specifies CASSLASIRIVNTEAFF.